One sample yielded the 12 T cell receptor beta chains listed below, sequenced in a study of identical twins. TCRdb reprocessed the 5' RACE reads via MiXCR and lists one record per CDR3 protein. The sample yields under 900,000 distinct CDR3 sequences, 9% to 15% seen once. These data are also associated with another study on yellow fever vaccine responses in identical twins.

Sample: PBMCs. The receptors were sampled from a woman aged 18-29 years in good health.

In this sample, this clonotype turned up many times. The chain has TRBV7-8 and TRBJ2-3; 8 bases are a match to TRBD1. This CDR3 has 13 residues. Looked up from germline, CDR1 is SGHVS and CDR2 is FQNEAQ. With V trimmed by 7 bases and J by 3 bases, 3 bases remained unmatched. CDR3 sequence: CASTGGLTDTQYF. CDR3 bases: TGTGCCAGCACAGGGGGCTTAACAGATACGCAGTATTTT.

The genes are TRBV9 and TRBJ1-1; D is ambiguous. V lost 6 bases, J lost 1 base, and 10 bases lay in between. Germline CDR1 is SGDLS and CDR2 is YYNGEE. This CDR3 is 13 amino acids long. The CDR3 protein is CASNPRGNTEAFF. CDR3 DNA: TGTGCCAGCAACCCCCGGGGGAACACTGAAGCTTTCTTT.

The rearrangement links TRBV12-3 or TRBV12-4 to TRBJ2-4, with a possible D match to TRBD1 (5 bases). The CDR3 is 14 amino acids. V lost 6 bases and J lost 5, with 14 bases in between. The CDR3 spells CASSRAGLENIQYF. The CDR3, as DNA: TGTGCCAGCAGCCGAGCAGGGCTAGAAAACATTCAGTACTTC.

This clonotype showed up just a few times. The rearrangement uses TRBV20-1 and TRBJ2-1; D tentatively reads TRBD1 or TRBD2 (5 bases each). This CDR3 has 13 residues. Germline CDR1 and CDR2: DFQATT and SNEGSKA (reference sequence). The DNA for the CDR3 is TGCAGCCACCCCATCCGAGGGGCGGATGAGCAGTTCTTC. It yields the protein CSHPIRGADEQFF.

This clonotype was seen at least ten times. V usage is TRBV10-3 and J usage is TRBJ2-2; TRBD2 is a possible D gene (6 bases). The CDR3 totals 13 residues. The V gene lost 6 bases and the J gene lost 4 bases, with 9 bases spanning the gap. Germline CDR1 is ENHRY and CDR2 is SYGVKD. The CDR3 DNA follows: TGTGCCATCAGCCTGCGGGGCACCGGGGAGCTGTTTTTT. It specifies CAISLRGTGELFF.

The V gene is TRBV7-9, the J gene TRBJ2-1; D gene ambiguous. The CDR3 has 16 amino acids. V dropped 1 base and J dropped 4 bases, with 14 bases sitting between them. Germline V gene sequence: CDR1 SEHNR, CDR2 FQNEAQ (reference sequence). The CDR3 DNA reads TGTGCCAGCAGCTTAGTGGGTAGCTCGCCTTACAATGAGCAGTTCTTC. This sequence encodes CASSLVGSSPYNEQFF.

In this sample, this clonotype turned up many times. V and J are TRBV24-1 and TRBJ2-1, with 9 bases matching TRBD1. V trimming: 10 bases; J trimming: 6 bases; junction bases outside the gene matches: 15. Germline V lookup: CDR1 KGHDR, CDR2 SFDVKD. The CDR3 is 16 amino acids. CDR3 sequence (DNA): TGTGCCACACCTCGCAAGGACAGGGGACAATCCAATGAGCAGTTCTTC. Encoded protein: CATPRKDRGQSNEQFF.

Only a few counts were recorded for this clonotype. V and J are TRBV25-1 and TRBJ1-2; D possibly corresponds to TRBD1 (5 bases). V was clipped by 5 bases and J by 4 bases, with 20 bases between them. The CDR3 has 16 amino acids. Per germline, CDR1 MGHDK and CDR2 SYGVNS. As DNA, the CDR3 is TGTGCCAGCAGTCAATCCGCCACCGGGACCCCCTATGGCTACACCTTC. Residues: CASSQSATGTPYGYTF.

The CDR3 DNA sequence: TGTGCCAGCAGCCGACAGTTCTCTGGGGCCAACGTCCTGACTTTC. It specifies CASSRQFSGANVLTF. This rearrangement joins TRBV6-1 to TRBJ2-6, with a tentative D call TRBD1 (5 bases). The V gene's germline CDR1 is MNHNS and CDR2 SASEGT. This CDR3 has 15 residues. The V and J ends lost 6 bases and 0 bases respectively, with 9 bases between them.

V and J are TRBV7-6 and TRBJ2-5; 7 bases line up with TRBD1. Per germline, CDR1 SGHVS and CDR2 FNYEAQ. The CDR3 length is 15 residues. J lost 5 bases, V lost 1 base, and 7 bases had no gene match. DNA of the CDR3: TGTGCCAGCAGCTTAGTCACAGGGGTTCGGGAGACCCAGTACTTC. It is translated as CASSLVTGVRETQYF. The whole variable domain, remainder taken from reference TRBV7-6 and TRBJ2-5, is GAGVSQSPRYKVTKRGQDVALRCDPISGHVSLYWYRQALGQGPEFLTYFNYEAQQDKSGLPNDRFSAERPEGSISTLTIQRTEQRDSAMYRCASSLVTGVRETQYFGPGTRLLVL.

This sequence joins TRBV20-1 and TRBJ2-1; D might be TRBD2 (6 bases). The CDR3 is 17 amino acids. The germline gives CDR1 DFQATT, CDR2 SNEGSKA (reference sequence). V lost 1 base and J lost 0, with 16 bases in between. The CDR3: CSARVLMRRDSYNEQFF. The DNA for the CDR3 is TGCAGTGCTAGAGTTTTAATGCGGCGGGACTCCTACAATGAGCAGTTCTTC.

This sequence joins TRBV7-2 and TRBJ2-5, with 8 bases lining up with TRBD2. The CDR3 consists of 13 residues. Germline trimming cut 5 bases from V and 4 bases from J; bases unmatched to any gene: 3. Germline V CDR1 and CDR2: SGHTA, FQGNSA. CDR3 residues: CASSQRGRETQYF. In DNA form, the CDR3 reads TGTGCCAGCAGCCAGCGGGGGCGAGAGACCCAGTACTTC.